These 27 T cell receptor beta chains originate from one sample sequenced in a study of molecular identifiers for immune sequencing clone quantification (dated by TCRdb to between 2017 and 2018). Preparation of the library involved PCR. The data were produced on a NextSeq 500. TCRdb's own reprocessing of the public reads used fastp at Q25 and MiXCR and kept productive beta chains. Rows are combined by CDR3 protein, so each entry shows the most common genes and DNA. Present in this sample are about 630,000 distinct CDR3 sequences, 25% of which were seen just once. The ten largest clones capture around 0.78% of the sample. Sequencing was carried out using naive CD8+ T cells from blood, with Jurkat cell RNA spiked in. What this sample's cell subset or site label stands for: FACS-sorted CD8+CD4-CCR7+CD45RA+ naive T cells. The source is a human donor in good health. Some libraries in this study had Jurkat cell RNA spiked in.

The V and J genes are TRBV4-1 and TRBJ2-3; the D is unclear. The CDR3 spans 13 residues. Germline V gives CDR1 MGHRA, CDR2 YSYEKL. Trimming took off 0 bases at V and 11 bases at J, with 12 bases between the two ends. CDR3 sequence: CASSQDTVQVQYF. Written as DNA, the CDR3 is TGCGCCAGCAGCCAAGACACAGTTCAGGTGCAGTATTTT.

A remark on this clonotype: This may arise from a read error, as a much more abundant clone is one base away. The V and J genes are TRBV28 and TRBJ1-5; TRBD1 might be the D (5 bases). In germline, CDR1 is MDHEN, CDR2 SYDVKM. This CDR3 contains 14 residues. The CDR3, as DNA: TGTGCCAGCGGATGGGAGGGGAGCAATCGGCCCCAGCATTTT. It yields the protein CASGWEGSNRPQHF. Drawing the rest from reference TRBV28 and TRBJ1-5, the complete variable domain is DVKVTQSSRYLVKRTGEKVFLECVQDMDHENMFWYRQDPGLGLRLIYFSYDVKMKEKGDIPEGYSVSREKKERFSLILESASTNQTSMYLCASGWEGSNRPQHFGDGTRLSIL.

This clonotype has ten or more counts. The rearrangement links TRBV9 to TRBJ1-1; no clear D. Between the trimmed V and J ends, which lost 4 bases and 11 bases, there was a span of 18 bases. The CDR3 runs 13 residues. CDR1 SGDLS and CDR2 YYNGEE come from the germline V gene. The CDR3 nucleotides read TGTGCCAGCAGCCCCTCCGATTACAGTCGCGCTTTCTTT. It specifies CASSPSDYSRAFF.

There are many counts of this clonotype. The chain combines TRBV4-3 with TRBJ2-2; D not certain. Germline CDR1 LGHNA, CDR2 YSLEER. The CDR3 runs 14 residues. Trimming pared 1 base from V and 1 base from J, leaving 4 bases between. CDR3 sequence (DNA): TGCGCCAGCAGCCAAGCCAGGAACACCGGGGAGCTGTTTTTT. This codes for CASSQARNTGELFF.

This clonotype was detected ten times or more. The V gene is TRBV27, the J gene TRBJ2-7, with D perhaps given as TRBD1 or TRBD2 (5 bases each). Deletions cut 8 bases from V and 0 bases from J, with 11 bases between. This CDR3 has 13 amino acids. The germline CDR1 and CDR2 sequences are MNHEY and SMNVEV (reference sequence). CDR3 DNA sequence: TGTGCCAGCGGGGCAGGGAGCTCCTACGAGCAGTACTTC. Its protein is CASGAGSSYEQYF.

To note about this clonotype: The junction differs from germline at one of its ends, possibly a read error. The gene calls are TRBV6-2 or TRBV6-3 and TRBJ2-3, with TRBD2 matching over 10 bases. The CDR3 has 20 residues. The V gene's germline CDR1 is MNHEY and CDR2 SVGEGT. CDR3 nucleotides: TGTGCCAGCGGTTACGGGGGTCCAGCGGGGGGGCCCCGTGGCACAGATACGCAGTATTTT. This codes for CASGYGGPAGGPRGTDTQYF.

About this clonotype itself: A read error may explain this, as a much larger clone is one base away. Here the CDR3 reads CASSYLEAGMRPDTQYF. The CDR3 bases are TGTGCCAGCAGTTACTTAGAGGCGGGAATGAGGCCAGATACGCAGTATTTT. The chain links TRBV6-6 to TRBJ2-3, with a possible D match to TRBD2 (6 bases). Trimming shortened V by 1 base and J by 4 bases, and 18 bases separated the two germline ends. This CDR3 has 17 amino acids. Germline V gene sequence: CDR1 MNHNY, CDR2 SVGAGI (reference sequence).

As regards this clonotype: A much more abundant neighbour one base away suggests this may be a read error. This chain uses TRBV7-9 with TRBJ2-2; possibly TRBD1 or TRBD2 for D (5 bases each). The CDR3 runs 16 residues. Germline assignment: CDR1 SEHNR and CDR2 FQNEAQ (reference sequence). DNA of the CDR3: TGTGCCAGCAGCTTAGTGCAGGGAAGGAACACCGGGGAGCTGCTTTTT. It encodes CASSLVQGRNTGELLF.

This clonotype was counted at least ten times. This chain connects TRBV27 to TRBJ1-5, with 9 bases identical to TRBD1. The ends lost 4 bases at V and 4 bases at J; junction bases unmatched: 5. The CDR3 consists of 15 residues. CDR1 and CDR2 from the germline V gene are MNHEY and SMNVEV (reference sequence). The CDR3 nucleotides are TGTGCCAGCAGTTACGGACAGGGGCAGAATCAGCCCCAGCATTTT. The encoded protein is CASSYGQGQNQPQHF.

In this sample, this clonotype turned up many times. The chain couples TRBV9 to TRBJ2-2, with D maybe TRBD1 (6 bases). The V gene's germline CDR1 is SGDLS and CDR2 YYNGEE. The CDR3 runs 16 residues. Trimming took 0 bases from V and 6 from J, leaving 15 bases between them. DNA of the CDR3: TGTGCCAGCAGCGTAGGAGGGACACAAGTATCCGGGGAGCTGTTTTTT. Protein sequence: CASSVGGTQVSGELFF. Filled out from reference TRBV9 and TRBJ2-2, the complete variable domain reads DSGVTQTPKHLITATGQRVTLRCSPRSGDLSVYWYQQSLDQGLQFLIQYYNGEERAKGNILERFSAQQFPDLHSELNLSSLELGDSALYFCASSVGGTQVSGELFFGEGSRLTVL.

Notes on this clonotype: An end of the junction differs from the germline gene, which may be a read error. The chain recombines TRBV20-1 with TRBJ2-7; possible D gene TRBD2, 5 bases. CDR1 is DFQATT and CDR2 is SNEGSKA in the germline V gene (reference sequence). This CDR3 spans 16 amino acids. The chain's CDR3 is CSARGVYSASSYEQSF. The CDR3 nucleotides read TGCAGTGCTAGAGGGGTCTATAGCGCGAGCTCCTACGAGCAGTCCTTC.

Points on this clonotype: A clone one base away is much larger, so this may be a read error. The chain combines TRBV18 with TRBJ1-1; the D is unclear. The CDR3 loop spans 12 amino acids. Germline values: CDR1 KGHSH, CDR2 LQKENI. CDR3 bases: TGTGCCGGCTCAGCAGTGAACACTGAAGCTTTCTTT. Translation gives CAGSAVNTEAFF.

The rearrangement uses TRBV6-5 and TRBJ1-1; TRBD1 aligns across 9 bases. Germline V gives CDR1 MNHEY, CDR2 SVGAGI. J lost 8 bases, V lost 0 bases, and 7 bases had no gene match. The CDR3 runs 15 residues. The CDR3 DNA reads TGTGCCAGCAGTTACTCGATCAGGACAGGGGCAGAAGCTTTCTTT. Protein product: CASSYSIRTGAEAFF.

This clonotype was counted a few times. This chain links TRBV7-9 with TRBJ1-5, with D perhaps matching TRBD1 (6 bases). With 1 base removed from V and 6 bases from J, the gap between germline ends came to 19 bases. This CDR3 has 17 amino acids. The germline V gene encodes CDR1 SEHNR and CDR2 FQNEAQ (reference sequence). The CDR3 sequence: CASSLVVTGGAGQPQHF. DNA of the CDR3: TGTGCCAGCAGCTTAGTAGTTACTGGGGGGGCTGGTCAGCCCCAGCATTTT.

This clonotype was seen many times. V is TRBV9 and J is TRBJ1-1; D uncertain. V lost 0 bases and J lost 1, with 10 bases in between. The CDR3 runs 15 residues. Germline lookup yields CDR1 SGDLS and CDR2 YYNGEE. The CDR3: CASSVEDYPNTEAFF. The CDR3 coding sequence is TGTGCCAGCAGCGTAGAGGACTACCCGAACACTGAAGCTTTCTTT. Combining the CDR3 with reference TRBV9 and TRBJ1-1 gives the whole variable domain DSGVTQTPKHLITATGQRVTLRCSPRSGDLSVYWYQQSLDQGLQFLIQYYNGEERAKGNILERFSAQQFPDLHSELNLSSLELGDSALYFCASSVEDYPNTEAFFGQGTRLTVV.

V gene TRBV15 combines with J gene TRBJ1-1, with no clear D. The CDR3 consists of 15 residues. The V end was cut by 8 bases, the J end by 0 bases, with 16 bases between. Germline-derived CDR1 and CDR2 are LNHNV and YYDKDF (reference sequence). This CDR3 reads CATHATGNMNTEAFF. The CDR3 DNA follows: TGTGCCACCCATGCGACGGGAAACATGAACACTGAAGCTTTCTTT. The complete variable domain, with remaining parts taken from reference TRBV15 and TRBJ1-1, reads DAMVIQNPRYQVTQFGKPVTLSCSQTLNHNVMYWYQQKSSQAPKLLFHYYDKDFNNEADTPDNFQSRRPNTSFCFLDIRSPGLGDTAMYLCATHATGNMNTEAFFGQGTRLTVV.

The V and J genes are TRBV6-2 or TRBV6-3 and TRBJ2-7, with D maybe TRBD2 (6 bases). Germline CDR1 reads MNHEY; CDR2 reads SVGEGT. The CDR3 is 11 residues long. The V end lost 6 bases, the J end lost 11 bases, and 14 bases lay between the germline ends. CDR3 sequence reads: CASSYGEEKYF. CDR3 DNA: TGTGCCAGCAGCTACGGGGAGGAAAAGTACTTC.

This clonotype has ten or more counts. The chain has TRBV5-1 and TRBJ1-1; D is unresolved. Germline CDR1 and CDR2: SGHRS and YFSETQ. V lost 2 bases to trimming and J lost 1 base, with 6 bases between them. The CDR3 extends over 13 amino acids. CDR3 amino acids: CASSFSQNTEAFF. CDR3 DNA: TGCGCCAGCAGCTTCAGCCAGAACACTGAAGCTTTCTTT.

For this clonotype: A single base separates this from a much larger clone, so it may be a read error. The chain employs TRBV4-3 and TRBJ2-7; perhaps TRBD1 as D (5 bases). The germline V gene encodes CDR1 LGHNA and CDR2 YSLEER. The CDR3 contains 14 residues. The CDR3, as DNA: TGCGCCAGCAACCAAGAGGTCAGGGACTACGAGCAGTACTTC. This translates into CASNQEVRDYEQYF.

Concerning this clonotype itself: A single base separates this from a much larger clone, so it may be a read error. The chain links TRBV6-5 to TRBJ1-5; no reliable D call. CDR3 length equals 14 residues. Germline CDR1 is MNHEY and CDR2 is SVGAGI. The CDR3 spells CASSPTPVGQPHHF. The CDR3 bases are TGTGCCAGCAGCCCTACACCGGTGGGTCAGCCCCATCATTTT.

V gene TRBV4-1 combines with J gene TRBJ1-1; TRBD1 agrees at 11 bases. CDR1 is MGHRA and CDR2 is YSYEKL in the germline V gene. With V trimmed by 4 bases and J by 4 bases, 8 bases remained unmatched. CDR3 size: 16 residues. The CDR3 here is CASSPNSDRGLTEAFF. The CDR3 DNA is TGCGCCAGCAGCCCTAATTCGGACAGGGGGCTCACTGAAGCTTTCTTT.

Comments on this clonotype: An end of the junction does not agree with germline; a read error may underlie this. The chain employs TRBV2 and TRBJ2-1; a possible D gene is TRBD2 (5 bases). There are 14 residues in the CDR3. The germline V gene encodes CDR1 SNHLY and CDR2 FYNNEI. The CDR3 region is CASSDWGRLNGQFF. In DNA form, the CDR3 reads TGTGCCAGCAGTGATTGGGGTAGACTAAATGGGCAGTTCTTC. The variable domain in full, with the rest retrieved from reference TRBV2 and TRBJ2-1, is EPEVTQTPSHQVTQMGQEVILRCVPISNHLYFYWYRQILGQKVEFLVSFYNNEISEKSEIFDDQFSVERPDGSNFTLKIRSTKLEDSAMYFCASSDWGRLNGQFFGPGTRLTVL.

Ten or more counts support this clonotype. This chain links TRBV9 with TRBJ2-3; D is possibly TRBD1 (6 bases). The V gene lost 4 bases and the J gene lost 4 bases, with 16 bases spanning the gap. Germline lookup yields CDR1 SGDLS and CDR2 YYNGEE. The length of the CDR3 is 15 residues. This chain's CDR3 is CASSYPGRGPDTQYF. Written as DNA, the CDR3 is TGTGCCAGCAGCTACCCTGGCAGGGGCCCAGATACGCAGTATTTT.

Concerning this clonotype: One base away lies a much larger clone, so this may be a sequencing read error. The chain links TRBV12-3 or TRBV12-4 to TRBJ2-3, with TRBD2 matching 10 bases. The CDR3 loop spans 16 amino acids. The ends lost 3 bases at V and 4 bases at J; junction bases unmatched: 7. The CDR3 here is CASSFQRTSGADTQYF. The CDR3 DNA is TGTGCCAGCAGTTTTCAGAGGACTAGCGGCGCAGATACGCAGTATTTT.

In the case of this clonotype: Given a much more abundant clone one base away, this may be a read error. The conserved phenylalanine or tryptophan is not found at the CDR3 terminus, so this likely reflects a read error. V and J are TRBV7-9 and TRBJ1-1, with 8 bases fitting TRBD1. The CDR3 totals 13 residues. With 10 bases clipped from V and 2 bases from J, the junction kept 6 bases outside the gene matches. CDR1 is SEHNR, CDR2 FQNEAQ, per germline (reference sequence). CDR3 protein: CANKGQVNTEAFL. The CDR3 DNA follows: TGTGCCAACAAGGGACAGGTCAACACTGAAGCTTTCCTT.

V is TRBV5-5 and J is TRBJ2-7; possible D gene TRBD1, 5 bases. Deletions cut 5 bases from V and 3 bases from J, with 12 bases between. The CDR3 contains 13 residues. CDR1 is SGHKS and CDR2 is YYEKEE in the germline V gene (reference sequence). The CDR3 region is CASSFDSFYEQYF. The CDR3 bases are TGTGCCAGCAGTTTCGACAGTTTCTACGAGCAGTACTTC.

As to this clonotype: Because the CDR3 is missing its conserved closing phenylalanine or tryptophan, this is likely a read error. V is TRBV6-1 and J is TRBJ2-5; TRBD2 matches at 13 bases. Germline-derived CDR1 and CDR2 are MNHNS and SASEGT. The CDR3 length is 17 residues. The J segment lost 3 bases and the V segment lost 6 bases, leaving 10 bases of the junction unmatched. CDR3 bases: TGTGCCAGCAGGGGACACGGACTAGCGGGGGAAAAAGAGACCCAGTACTGC. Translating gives CASRGHGLAGEKETQYC.